Presented here are 28 T cell receptor beta chains from one specimen sequenced in a study of identical twins. TCRdb re-derived calls from the 5' RACE reads in MiXCR, one entry per CDR3 protein. Found here are a few hundred thousand distinct CDR3 sequences, around a tenth of them singletons; the top ten hold around 3.1%. The data also belong to a second study, concerning yellow fever vaccine responses in identical twins.

Sequencing was done on a sample of PBMCs. These receptor sequences come from a woman between 18 and 29 years old in good health.

This clonotype has ten or more counts. V and J are TRBV27 and TRBJ2-1; 13 bases match TRBD2. CDR3 size: 17 residues. CDR1 is MNHEY and CDR2 is SMNVEV in the germline V gene (reference sequence). The trim removed 1 base at V and 2 bases at J, leaving 2 bases unmatched. DNA for the CDR3: TGTGCCAGCAGTTTATTACTAGCGGGAGGGCCCTACAATGAGCAGTTCTTC. Translating it yields CASSLLLAGGPYNEQFF.

This clonotype occurred many times. DNA of the CDR3: TGTGCCAGCAGTTTCCCCGGGGAGGGACGGGTAGATACGCAGTATTTT. Translated: CASSFPGEGRVDTQYF. The chain couples TRBV11-2 to TRBJ2-3; 7 bases are shared with TRBD2. The germline V gene has CDR1 SGHAT and CDR2 FQNNGV. This CDR3 region has 16 residues. The V gene end was trimmed by 6 bases and the J gene end by 5 bases; junction bases not matched to a gene: 14.

The rearrangement uses TRBV6-4 and TRBJ2-1; tentatively, D is TRBD1 or TRBD2 (5 bases each). Germline V gene lookup returns CDR1 MRHNA and CDR2 SNTAGT. Between the trimmed V and J ends, which lost 8 bases and 9 bases, there was a span of 17 bases. The CDR3 covers 13 residues. This CDR3 reads CASGGAAGAEQFF. CDR3 nucleotide sequence: TGTGCCAGCGGGGGAGCGGCCGGGGCTGAGCAGTTCTTC.

The table lists this clonotype with a few counts. CDR3 residues: CASRFSRDNPGNTIYF. The CDR3 DNA reads TGTGCCAGCAGGTTTTCCCGGGACAATCCTGGAAACACCATATATTTT. This chain uses TRBV21-1 with TRBJ1-3; the DNA was not compared with TRBD1, the D call given in the table. TRBV21-1 is shown as a pseudogene. The CDR3 extends over 16 amino acids.

In this sample, this clonotype turned up a few times. The chain employs TRBV6-5 and TRBJ2-3; TRBD2 aligns across 12 bases. The germline V gene has CDR1 MNHEY and CDR2 SVGAGI. Germline trimming cut 4 bases from V and 3 bases from J; bases unmatched to any gene: 2. CDR3 length: 15 amino acids. CDR3 sequence reads: CASSWTSGKTDTQYF. Written as DNA, the CDR3 is TGTGCCAGCAGTTGGACTAGCGGGAAAACAGATACGCAGTATTTT.

In its sample, this clonotype was seen many times. The J gene is TRBJ1-1, the V gene TRBV12-3 or TRBV12-4; D may be TRBD1 (6 bases). The CDR3 is made up of 15 amino acids. V was trimmed by 1 base and J by 4 bases, leaving 13 bases between them. The DNA of the CDR3 is TGTGCCAGCAGTTTAGTAGACGGGGGCGGCACTGAAGCTTTCTTT. Amino acid sequence: CASSLVDGGGTEAFF.

This clonotype was counted between two and nine times. This chain joins TRBV5-6 and TRBJ2-2; no reliable D call. This CDR3 region has 14 residues. V dropped 1 base and J dropped 6 bases, with 10 bases sitting between them. Germline-derived CDR1 and CDR2 are SGHDT and YYEEEE. CDR3 protein: CASSLPSRAGELFF. Written as DNA, the CDR3 is TGTGCCAGCAGCTTGCCTAGTCGAGCCGGGGAGCTGTTTTTT.

This chain connects TRBV4-2 to TRBJ2-3; D is possibly TRBD1 or TRBD2 (7 bases each). The CDR3 covers 18 residues. The ends were cut back, 4 bases at V and 0 bases at J, with 20 bases in the middle. Per germline, CDR1 LGHNA and CDR2 YNFKEQ. CDR3 bases: TGTGCCAGCAGCCTCCCCAGGGGGGGGGGTCAGAGCACAGATACGCAGTATTTT. This encodes CASSLPRGGGQSTDTQYF.

At least ten counts were recorded for this clonotype. The V call is TRBV15, the J call TRBJ1-1; D is unclear. V was trimmed by 1 base and J by 4 bases, leaving 13 bases between them. The germline V gene encodes CDR1 LNHNV and CDR2 YYDKDF (reference sequence). This CDR3 contains 15 residues. The CDR3 DNA is TGTGCCACCAGCAGAGTGGAGGACCCGGGCACTGAAGCTTTCTTT. It codes for CATSRVEDPGTEAFF.

This clonotype was counted between two and nine times. The chain carries TRBV28 and TRBJ1-1; TRBD1 aligns across 9 bases. V lost 3 bases to trimming and J lost 4 bases; unmatched junction nucleotides: 9. The length of the CDR3 is 16 residues. Germline loops: CDR1 MDHEN, CDR2 SYDVKM. The CDR3 loop reads CASSFRDRVGRTEAFF. The CDR3 DNA sequence: TGTGCCAGCAGTTTTAGGGACAGGGTCGGTCGCACTGAAGCTTTCTTT.

This clonotype was seen many times. This sequence joins TRBV5-6 and TRBJ2-5; D ambiguous. The CDR3 extends over 14 amino acids. Per germline, CDR1 SGHDT and CDR2 YYEEEE. The germline V and J ends were trimmed by 0 bases and 0 bases, with 6 bases remaining between them. The chain's CDR3 is CASSLGSNQETQYF. For the CDR3, the DNA is TGTGCCAGCAGCTTGGGTAGCAACCAAGAGACCCAGTACTTC.

As for this clonotype: This may be a read error, as it is one base from a much larger clone. The chain has TRBV7-9 and TRBJ2-2; 8 nucleotides agree with TRBD1. The V gene's germline CDR1 is SEHNR and CDR2 FQNEAQ (reference sequence). The CDR3 runs to 16 residues. CDR3 loop: CAISPAGQGGTGELFF. Here the CDR3 DNA reads TGTGCCATCAGCCCCGCCGGACAGGGCGGCACCGGGGAGCTGTTTTTT. Based on the CDR3 plus reference TRBV7-9 and TRBJ2-2, the full variable domain is DTGVSQNPRHKITKRGQNVTFRCDPISEHNRLYWYRQTLGQGPEFLTYFQNEAQLEKSRLLSDRFSAERPKGSFSTLEIQRTEQGDSAMYLCAISPAGQGGTGELFFGEGSRLTVL.

This chain uses TRBV20-1 with TRBJ1-5, with 7 nucleotides matching TRBD1. The CDR3 has 13 amino acids. Germline V gene data show CDR1 as DFQATT and CDR2 as SNEGSKA (reference sequence). Germline trimming cut 5 bases from V and 6 bases from J; bases unmatched to any gene: 7. The CDR3 bases are TGCAGTGCTGGTACAGGGGAAGGTCAGCCCCAGCATTTT. It codes for CSAGTGEGQPQHF.

The chain links TRBV6-1 to TRBJ2-1; a weak D match, TRBD2 (6 bases). The ends were cut back, 6 bases at V and 4 bases at J, with 13 bases in the middle. CDR3 length equals 14 residues. Germline loops: CDR1 MNHNS, CDR2 SASEGT. CDR3 amino acids: CASRNGDFYNEQFF. For the CDR3, the DNA is TGTGCCAGCAGAAATGGGGACTTTTACAATGAGCAGTTCTTC.

The V call is TRBV28, the J call TRBJ1-2, with D hard to call. Germline V gives CDR1 MDHEN, CDR2 SYDVKM. Trimming left V 5 bases short and J 4 bases short, with 11 bases between. CDR3 length: 13 amino acids. CDR3 in DNA: TGTGCCAGCAGTACCGGACCGCTCTATGGCTACACCTTC. It yields the protein CASSTGPLYGYTF.

In this sample, this clonotype turned up a few times. The rearrangement links TRBV27 to TRBJ2-7; TRBD1 aligns across 9 bases. The CDR3 contains 15 residues. V was pared by 4 bases and J by 3 bases, with 7 bases of the junction left unmatched. Germline CDR1 and CDR2: MNHEY and SMNVEV (reference sequence). The CDR3 sequence is CASSSQDRGIYEQYF. The CDR3 nucleotides read TGTGCCAGCAGTTCTCAGGACAGGGGTATCTACGAGCAGTACTTC.

The table lists this clonotype with a few counts. The chain employs TRBV6-1 and TRBJ1-4; weak D call: TRBD1 (5 bases). The CDR3 extends over 14 amino acids. The V gene's germline CDR1 is MNHNS and CDR2 SASEGT. Between the trimmed V and J ends, which lost 8 bases and 8 bases, there was a span of 18 bases. The DNA of the CDR3 is TGTGCCAGCGCCAGAGACAGTCGGGGCGAAAAACTGTTTTTT. Amino acid sequence: CASARDSRGEKLFF.

V is TRBV12-3 or TRBV12-4 and J is TRBJ2-5; 7 nucleotides line up with TRBD2. The CDR3 extends over 14 amino acids. The junction had 6 bases not matched to a gene; V was cut back by 3 bases and J by 5 bases. The CDR3 region has the DNA TGTGCCAGCAGTTTGTTTGGGGGGGAGGAGACCCAGTACTTC. Its protein product is CASSLFGGEETQYF.

CDR3 sequence: CASSFLGVKGTDTQYF. In nucleotides, the CDR3 is TGTGCCAGCAGCTTCCTGGGGGTTAAGGGTACAGATACGCAGTATTTT. The genes are TRBV7-2 and TRBJ2-3; D is tentatively TRBD1 or TRBD2 (5 bases each). Germline V gene sequence: CDR1 SGHTA, CDR2 FQGNSA. The V end was cut by 3 bases, the J end by 3 bases, with 16 bases between. The CDR3 has 16 amino acids.

This clonotype was detected a few times. The genes are TRBV11-1 and TRBJ2-1; 7 bases match TRBD1. The CDR3 is 18 amino acids. Germline-derived CDR1 and CDR2 are SGHAT and FQDESV (reference sequence). Trimming cost V 7 bases and J 4 bases; bases outside gene matches: 19. The CDR3 DNA sequence: TGTGCCAGCAACAGAAATAGCTTAACCGCAGGGGGATACAATGAGCAGTTCTTC. Residues: CASNRNSLTAGGYNEQFF.

This clonotype was observed at least ten times. The rearrangement uses TRBV5-1 and TRBJ1-1; D gene uncertain. CDR3 length equals 14 residues. V lost 0 bases and J lost 1, with 7 bases in between. Germline CDR1 and CDR2: SGHRS and YFSETQ. This CDR3 is CASSLGWENTEAFF. The CDR3 DNA follows: TGCGCCAGCAGCTTGGGATGGGAGAACACTGAAGCTTTCTTT.

V gene TRBV7-9 combines with J gene TRBJ2-5; D is unclear. The CDR3 is 15 residues long. The V gene's germline CDR1 is SEHNR and CDR2 FQNEAQ (reference sequence). V lost 1 base to trimming and J lost 4 bases, with 13 bases between them. Written as DNA, the CDR3 is TGTGCCAGCAGCTTAGTTAGAGAAGGACCAGAGACCCAGTACTTC. This codes for CASSLVREGPETQYF. Together with reference TRBV7-9 and TRBJ2-5, the CDR3 gives the full variable domain: DTGVSQNPRHKITKRGQNVTFRCDPISEHNRLYWYRQTLGQGPEFLTYFQNEAQLEKSRLLSDRFSAERPKGSFSTLEIQRTEQGDSAMYLCASSLVREGPETQYFGPGTRLLVL.

This clonotype was counted a few times. The chain employs TRBV7-3 and TRBJ2-7, with D perhaps TRBD1 (6 bases). V lost 3 bases to trimming and J lost 5 bases, with 17 bases between them. This CDR3 has 15 residues. From germline, CDR1 is SGHTA and CDR2 FQGTGA. CDR3 protein: CASSLWQAGANEQYF. The CDR3 DNA reads TGTGCCAGCAGCTTGTGGCAGGCAGGGGCTAACGAGCAGTACTTC.

In its sample, this clonotype was seen many times. V is TRBV7-2 and J is TRBJ2-3; no clear D gene. Looked up from germline, CDR1 is SGHTA and CDR2 is FQGNSA. Between the trimmed V and J ends, which lost 5 bases and 0 bases, there was a span of 9 bases. There are 14 residues in the CDR3. The CDR3 here is CASSPPDSTDTQYF. The CDR3 DNA reads as TGTGCCAGCAGCCCACCGGACAGCACAGATACGCAGTATTTT. Supplemented by reference TRBV7-2 and TRBJ2-3, the full variable domain reads GAGVSQSPSNKVTEKGKDVELRCDPISGHTALYWYRQSLGQGLEFLIYFQGNSAPDKSGLPSDRFSAERTGGSVSTLTIQRTQQEDSAVYLCASSPPDSTDTQYFGPGTRLTVL.

The CDR3 DNA is TGTGCCAGCAGCTTAACAGGGGTGCTAAATCAGCCCCAGCATTTT. It is translated as CASSLTGVLNQPQHF. The rearrangement uses TRBV11-2 and TRBJ1-5, with TRBD1 identical over 7 bases. Losses at the gene ends were 2 bases for V and 4 bases for J; bases not matched to a gene: 5. Germline CDR1 reads SGHAT; CDR2 reads FQNNGV. This CDR3 is built from 15 residues.

This clonotype was observed many times. The rearrangement uses TRBV5-1 and TRBJ2-2; 11 bases match TRBD2. The CDR3 consists of 16 residues. V shed 1 base, J shed 5 bases, and the junction held 4 bases outside the gene matches. The germline gives CDR1 SGHRS, CDR2 YFSETQ. The CDR3, as DNA: TGCGCCAGCAGCTTGACTAGCGGGAGCAGGACCGGGGAGCTGTTTTTT. Residues: CASSLTSGSRTGELFF.

This clonotype was detected a few times. The V and J genes are TRBV7-9 and TRBJ2-1, with TRBD1 matching 7 bases. The junction had 9 bases not matched to a gene; V was cut back by 5 bases and J by 5 bases. Germline V gives CDR1 SEHNR, CDR2 FQNEAQ (reference sequence). The CDR3 sequence is 15 residues long. CDR3 in DNA: TGTGCCAGCAGCCTCCAGGGACAGCTTAACAATGAGCAGTTCTTC. The encoded protein is CASSLQGQLNNEQFF.

This sequence joins TRBV6-1 and TRBJ2-3; 7 nucleotides line up with TRBD2. This CDR3 is 14 amino acids long. V shed 4 bases and J 7 bases; nucleotides not matched to a gene: 8. Looked up from germline, CDR1 is MNHNS and CDR2 is SASEGT. The CDR3 coding sequence is TGTGCCAGCAGTGGGGGGGGGACTACTTATACGCAGTATTTT. Protein: CASSGGGTTYTQYF.